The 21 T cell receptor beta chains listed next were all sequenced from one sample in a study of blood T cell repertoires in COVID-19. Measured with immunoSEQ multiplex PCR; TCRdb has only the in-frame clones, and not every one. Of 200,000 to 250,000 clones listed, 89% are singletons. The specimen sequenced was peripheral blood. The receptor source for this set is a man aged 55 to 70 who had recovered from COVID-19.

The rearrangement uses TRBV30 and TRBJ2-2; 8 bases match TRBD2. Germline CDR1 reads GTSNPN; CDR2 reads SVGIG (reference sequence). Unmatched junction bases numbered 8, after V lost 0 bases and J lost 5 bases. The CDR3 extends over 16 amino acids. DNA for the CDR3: TGTGCCTGGAGTGTAGGGCTAGCGGGTCGAACCGGGGAGCTGTTTTTT. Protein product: CAWSVGLAGRTGELFF.

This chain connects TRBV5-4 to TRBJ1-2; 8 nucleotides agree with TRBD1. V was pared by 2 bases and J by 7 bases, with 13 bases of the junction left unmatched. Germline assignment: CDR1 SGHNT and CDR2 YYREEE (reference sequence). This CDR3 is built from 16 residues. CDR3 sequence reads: CASSFLAGGDTIGYTF. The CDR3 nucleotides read TGTGCCAGCAGCTTTTTGGCAGGGGGCGATACGATTGGCTACACCTTC.

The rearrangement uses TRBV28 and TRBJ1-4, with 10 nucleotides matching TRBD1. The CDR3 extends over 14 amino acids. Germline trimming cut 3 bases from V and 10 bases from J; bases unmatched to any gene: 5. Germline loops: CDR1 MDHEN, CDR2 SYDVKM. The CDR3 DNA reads TGTGCCAGCAGTTTGACAGGGGGCGCGAGAAAACTGTTTTTT. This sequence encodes CASSLTGGARKLFF. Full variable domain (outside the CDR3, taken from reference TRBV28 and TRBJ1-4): DVKVTQSSRYLVKRTGEKVFLECVQDMDHENMFWYRQDPGLGLRLIYFSYDVKMKEKGDIPEGYSVSREKKERFSLILESASTNQTSMYLCASSLTGGARKLFFGSGTQLSVL.

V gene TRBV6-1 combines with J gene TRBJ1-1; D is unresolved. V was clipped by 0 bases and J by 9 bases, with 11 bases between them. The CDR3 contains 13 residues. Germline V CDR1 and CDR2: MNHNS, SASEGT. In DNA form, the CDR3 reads TGTGCCAGCAGTGAAGCGCTCGGGAGACAAGCTTTCTTT. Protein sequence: CASSEALGRQAFF.

The CDR3 DNA follows: TGTGCCAGCAGCTTAGAAGTCCTAGCGGGGGACACCGGGGAGCTGTTTTTT. Its translation: CASSLEVLAGDTGELFF. The chain recombines TRBV11-3 with TRBJ2-2, with TRBD2 identical over 10 bases. Germline lookup yields CDR1 SGHNT and CDR2 YENEEA. CDR3 size: 17 residues. J was trimmed by 3 bases and V by 0 bases; bases with no gene match: 4.

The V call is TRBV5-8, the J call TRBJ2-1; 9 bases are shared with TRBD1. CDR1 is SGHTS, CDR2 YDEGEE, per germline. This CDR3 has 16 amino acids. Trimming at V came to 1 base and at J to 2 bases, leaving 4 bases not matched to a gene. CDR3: CASSLWGQGAYNEQFF. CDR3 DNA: TGTGCCAGCAGCTTGTGGGGACAGGGCGCCTACAATGAGCAGTTCTTC.

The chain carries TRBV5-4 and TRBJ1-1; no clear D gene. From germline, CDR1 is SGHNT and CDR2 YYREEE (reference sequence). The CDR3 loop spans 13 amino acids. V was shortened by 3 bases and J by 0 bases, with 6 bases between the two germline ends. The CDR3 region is CASSSIMNTEAFF. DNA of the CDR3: TGTGCCAGCAGCTCTATCATGAACACTGAAGCTTTCTTT.

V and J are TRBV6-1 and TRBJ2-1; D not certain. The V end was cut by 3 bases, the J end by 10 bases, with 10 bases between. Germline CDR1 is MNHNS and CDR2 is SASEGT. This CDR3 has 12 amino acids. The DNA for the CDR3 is TGTGCCAGCAGTGAGGCAACATCCGAGCAGTTCTTC. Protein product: CASSEATSEQFF.

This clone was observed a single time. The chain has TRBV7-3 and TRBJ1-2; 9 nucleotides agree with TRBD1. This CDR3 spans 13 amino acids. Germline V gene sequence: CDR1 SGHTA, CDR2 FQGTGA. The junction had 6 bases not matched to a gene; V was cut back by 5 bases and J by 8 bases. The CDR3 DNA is TGTGCCAGCAGCCGGGACAGGGTTTACGGCTACACCTTC. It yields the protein CASSRDRVYGYTF.

The CDR3 spells CASSLTGDGYTF. The CDR3 DNA reads as TGTGCCAGCAGCCTGACAGGGGACGGCTACACCTTC. V gene TRBV28 combines with J gene TRBJ1-2; 8 bases align to TRBD1. Germline V gene lookup returns CDR1 MDHEN and CDR2 SYDVKM. Unmatched junction bases numbered 5, after V lost 6 bases and J lost 8 bases. The CDR3 covers 12 residues.

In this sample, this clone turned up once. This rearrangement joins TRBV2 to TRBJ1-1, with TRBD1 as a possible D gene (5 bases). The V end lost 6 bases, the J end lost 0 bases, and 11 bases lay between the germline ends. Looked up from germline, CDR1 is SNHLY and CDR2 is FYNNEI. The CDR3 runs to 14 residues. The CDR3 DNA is TGTGCCAGCAGGATGGAGGGGCTGAACACTGAAGCTTTCTTT. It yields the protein CASRMEGLNTEAFF.

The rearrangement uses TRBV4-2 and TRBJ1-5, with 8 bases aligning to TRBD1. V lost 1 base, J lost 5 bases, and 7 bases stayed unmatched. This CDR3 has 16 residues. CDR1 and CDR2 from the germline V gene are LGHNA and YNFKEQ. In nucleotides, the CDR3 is TGTGCCAGCAGCCAAGGGGGACAGGACCCCTATCAGCCCCAGCATTTT. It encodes CASSQGGQDPYQPQHF.

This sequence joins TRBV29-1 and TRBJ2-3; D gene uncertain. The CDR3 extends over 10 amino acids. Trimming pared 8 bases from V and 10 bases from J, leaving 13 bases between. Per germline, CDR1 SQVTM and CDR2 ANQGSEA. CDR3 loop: CSLHVSSQYF. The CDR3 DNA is TGCAGCCTGCACGTTAGTTCGCAGTATTTT.

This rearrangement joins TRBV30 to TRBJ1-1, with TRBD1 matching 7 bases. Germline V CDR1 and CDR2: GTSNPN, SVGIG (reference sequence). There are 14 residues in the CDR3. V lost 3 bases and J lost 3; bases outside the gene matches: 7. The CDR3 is CAWRKFDRDTEAFF. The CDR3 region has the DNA TGTGCCTGGAGAAAGTTCGACAGGGACACTGAAGCTTTCTTT.

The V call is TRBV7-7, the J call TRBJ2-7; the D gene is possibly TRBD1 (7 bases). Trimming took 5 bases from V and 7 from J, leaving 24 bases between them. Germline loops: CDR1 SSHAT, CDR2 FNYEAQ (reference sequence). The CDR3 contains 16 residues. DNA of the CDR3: TGTGCCAGCAGCCCCGGGGGCGCGCAGGGGGGAGGTGAGCAGTACTTC. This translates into CASSPGGAQGGGEQYF.

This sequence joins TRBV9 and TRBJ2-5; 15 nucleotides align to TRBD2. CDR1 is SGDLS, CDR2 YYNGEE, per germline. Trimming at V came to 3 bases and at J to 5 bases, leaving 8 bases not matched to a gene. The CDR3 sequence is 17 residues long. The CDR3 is CASSDVGLAGGGETQYF. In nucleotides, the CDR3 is TGTGCCAGCAGCGACGTGGGACTAGCGGGAGGAGGGGAGACCCAGTACTTC.

The CDR3 bases are TGTGCCAGCAGAGGTAAGAGCGGCACCGGGGAGCTGTTTTTT. This codes for CASRGKSGTGELFF. The J gene is TRBJ2-2, the V gene TRBV28, with D possibly matching TRBD2 (5 bases). Germline lookup yields CDR1 MDHEN and CDR2 SYDVKM. The CDR3 extends over 14 amino acids. The germline V and J ends were trimmed by 6 bases and 4 bases, with 12 bases remaining between them.

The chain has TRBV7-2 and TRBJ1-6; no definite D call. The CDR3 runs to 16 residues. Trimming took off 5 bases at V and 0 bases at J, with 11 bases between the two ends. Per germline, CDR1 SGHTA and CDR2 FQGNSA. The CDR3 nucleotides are TGTGCCAGCAGCCCACCGGGGTTCTCCTATAATTCACCCCTCCACTTT. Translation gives CASSPPGFSYNSPLHF.

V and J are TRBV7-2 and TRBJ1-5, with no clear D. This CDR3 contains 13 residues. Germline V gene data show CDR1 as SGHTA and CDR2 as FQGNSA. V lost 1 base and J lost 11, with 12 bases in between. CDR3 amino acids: CASSLGVASSQHF. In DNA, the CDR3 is TGTGCCAGCAGCTTAGGCGTAGCTTCGTCCCAGCATTTT.

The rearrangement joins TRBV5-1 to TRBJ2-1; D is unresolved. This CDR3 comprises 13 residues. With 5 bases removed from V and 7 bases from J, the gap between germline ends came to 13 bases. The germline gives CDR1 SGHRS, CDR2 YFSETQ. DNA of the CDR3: TGCGCCAGCAGACCTTCCCTCGGGAATGAGCAGTTCTTC. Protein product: CASRPSLGNEQFF. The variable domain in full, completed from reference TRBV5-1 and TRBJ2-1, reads KAGVTQTPRYLIKTRGQQVTLSCSPISGHRSVSWYQQTPGQGLQFLFEYFSETQRNKGNFPGRFSGRQFSNSRSEMNVSTLELGDSALYLCASRPSLGNEQFFGPGTRLTVL.

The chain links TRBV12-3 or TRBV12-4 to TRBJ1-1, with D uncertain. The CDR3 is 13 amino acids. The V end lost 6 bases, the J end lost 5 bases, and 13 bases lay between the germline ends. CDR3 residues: CASRTREGTEAFF. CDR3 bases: TGTGCCAGCAGGACGCGGGAGGGTACTGAAGCTTTCTTT.